Sequencing of this T cell receptor beta chain was carried out in a study of cytomegalovirus exposure and HLA in healthy donors. Study in general: The same platform used for the roughly 650 first-cohort repertoires was also used for the 120 or so validation repertoires, as a later analysis reported.

CDR1 LGHNA and CDR2 YNFKEQ come from the germline V gene. CDR3 size: 14 residues. With 0 bases removed from V and 5 bases from J, the gap between germline ends came to 10 bases. Remarks on this clone: Its target is not known.

General observations from the study: Diagnosis of cytomegalovirus status made by the classifier reportedly showed high specificity and sensitivity. A few chains tied to CMV proved CMV antigen-specific in vitro.

Here immunoSEQ multiplex PCR was the method, and the copy in TCRdb shows in-frame clones only, minus some. The sample lists about 130,000 clones, roughly 95% occurring once. The chain employs TRBV4-2 and TRBJ2-5; perhaps TRBD2 as D (6 bases). This sequence was found in a man aged 18 to 29 in good health and CMV-seronegative. Sequenced: PBMCs. The CDR3 DNA reads TGTGCCAGCAGCCAAGATCTTGGGGGGGAGACCCAGTACTTC. This codes for CASSQDLGGETQYF.